These T cell receptor beta chains were read from a single sample in a study of cytomegalovirus exposure and HLA in healthy donors. TCRdb's copy holds only in-frame clones and misses some; the assay was immunoSEQ multiplex PCR. This table has 110,000 or so clones, under 80% appearing once. Sequenced input: PBMCs. All receptors derive from a woman aged 40 to 55 in good health and CMV-seropositive. CDR3s include the opening cysteine and the closing phenylalanine or tryptophan. A D gene is named only where the DNA matches it firmly. For some rows the clone size is stated as once, few or many, or as a class when expanded; others skip it.

clone size: NA
V gene: TRBV11-2
D gene: TRBD1
J gene: TRBJ2-5
CDR3 protein: CASSAGGFQETQYF
CDR3 DNA: TGTGCCAGCAGCGCAGGGGGATTCCAAGAGACCCAGTACTTC

clone size: NA
V gene: TRBV4-1
D gene: TRBD2
J gene: TRBJ2-5
CDR3 protein: CASSQDPPLAGGTQYF
CDR3 DNA: TGCGCCAGCAGCCAAGACCCCCCGCTAGCGGGGGGGACCCAGTACTTC

clone size: few
V gene: TRBV11-3
D gene: NA
J gene: TRBJ2-2
CDR3 protein: CASSKNRDRGSAGELFF
CDR3 DNA: TGTGCCAGCAGTAAAAACCGGGACCGGGGGAGCGCCGGGGAGCTGTTTTTT

clone size: few
V gene: TRBV4-2
D gene: NA
J gene: TRBJ1-2
CDR3 protein: CASSRLPGGKDYGYTF
CDR3 DNA: TGTGCCAGCAGCCGCCTACCTGGGGGGAAGGACTATGGCTACACCTTC

clone size: NA
V gene: TRBV7-6
D gene: NA
J gene: TRBJ2-1
CDR3 protein: CASSPLWERNNEQFF
CDR3 DNA: TGTGCCAGCAGCCCCCTATGGGAGCGGAACAATGAGCAGTTCTTC

clone size: few
V gene: TRBV14
D gene: NA
J gene: TRBJ2-2
CDR3 protein: CASSQNYGELFF
CDR3 DNA: TGTGCCAGCAGCCAAAATTACGGGGAGCTGTTTTTT

clone size: NA
V gene: TRBV11-3
D gene: NA
J gene: TRBJ2-7
CDR3 protein: CASSFRGMDYEQYF
CDR3 DNA: TGTGCCAGCAGCTTTAGGGGGATGGACTACGAGCAGTACTTC

clone size: NA
V gene: TRBV21-1
D gene: NA
J gene: TRBJ2-6
CDR3 protein: CASSLKGHEDREYSGANVLTF
CDR3 DNA: TGTGCCAGCAGCTTAAAGGGGCATGAGGACAGGGAATACTCTGGGGCCAACGTCCTGACTTTC

clone size: NA
V gene: TRBV7-3
D gene: NA
J gene: TRBJ2-2
CDR3 protein: CASSLTRNTGELFF
CDR3 DNA: TGTGCCAGCAGCTTAACTAGGAACACCGGGGAGCTGTTTTTT

clone size: NA
V gene: TRBV18
D gene: NA
J gene: TRBJ1-4
CDR3 protein: CASSRRGGSTNEKLFF
CDR3 DNA: TGTGCCAGCTCTAGGAGAGGGGGTTCAACTAATGAAAAACTGTTTTTT

clone size: NA
V gene: TRBV6-6
D gene: TRBD1
J gene: TRBJ1-1
CDR3 protein: CASSRGGAGTEAFF
CDR3 DNA: TGTGCCAGCAGTCGAGGGGGCGCAGGGACTGAAGCTTTCTTT

clone size: NA
V gene: TRBV6-5
D gene: TRBD2
J gene: TRBJ2-7
CDR3 protein: CASRSTSGRTYEQYF
CDR3 DNA: TGTGCCAGCAGATCGACTAGCGGGAGAACCTACGAGCAGTACTTC

clone size: NA
V gene: TRBV11-2
D gene: NA
J gene: TRBJ2-1
CDR3 protein: CASSLSPGHYYNEQFF
CDR3 DNA: TGTGCCAGCAGCTTAAGCCCGGGACACTACTACAATGAGCAGTTCTTC

clone size: NA
V gene: TRBV5-1
D gene: NA
J gene: TRBJ1-2
CDR3 protein: CASSLSGGIAYGYTF
CDR3 DNA: TGCGCCAGCAGCTTGTCTGGGGGGATTGCCTATGGCTACACCTTC

clone size: once
V gene: TRBV5-4
D gene: TRBD1
J gene: TRBJ2-2
CDR3 protein: CASSLADRENTGELFF
CDR3 DNA: TGTGCCAGCAGCTTGGCGGACAGGGAAAACACCGGGGAGCTGTTTTTT

clone size: NA
V gene: TRBV20-1
D gene: TRBD1
J gene: TRBJ1-1
CDR3 protein: CSASRDREAFF
CDR3 DNA: TGCAGTGCCTCCCGGGACAGGGAAGCTTTCTTT

clone size: NA
V gene: TRBV5-6
D gene: TRBD2
J gene: TRBJ2-7
CDR3 protein: CASSLPGLAGVSYEQYF
CDR3 DNA: TGTGCCAGCAGCTTACCGGGACTAGCGGGAGTAAGCTACGAGCAGTACTTC

clone size: NA
V gene: TRBV5-1
D gene: TRBD2
J gene: TRBJ2-3
CDR3 protein: CASSWVGGGGNTDTQYF
CDR3 DNA: TGCGCCAGCAGCTGGGTGGGCGGCGGGGGAAACACAGATACGCAGTATTTT

clone size: NA
V gene: TRBV14
D gene: TRBD2
J gene: TRBJ2-1
CDR3 protein: CASSQGLAGVYEQFF
CDR3 DNA: TGTGCCAGCAGCCAAGGACTAGCGGGAGTCTATGAGCAGTTCTTC

clone size: NA
V gene: TRBV7-9
D gene: NA
J gene: TRBJ1-4
CDR3 protein: CSSSPQGGGGITNEKLFF
CDR3 DNA: TGTTCCAGCAGCCCGCAAGGGGGGGGCGGAATCACTAATGAAAAACTGTTTTTT

clone size: NA
V gene: TRBV10-2
D gene: NA
J gene: TRBJ1-1
CDR3 protein: CASSDKGRGLVAFF
CDR3 DNA: TGCGCCAGCAGTGATAAGGGGAGGGGATTAGTGGCTTTCTTT

clone size: NA
V gene: TRBV5-1
D gene: NA
J gene: TRBJ1-1
CDR3 protein: CASSSGRFNTEAFF
CDR3 DNA: TGCGCCAGCAGCTCGGGTAGGTTCAACACTGAAGCTTTCTTT

clone size: NA
V gene: TRBV27
D gene: NA
J gene: TRBJ2-7
CDR3 protein: CASSRLGGGLYEQYF
CDR3 DNA: TGTGCCAGCAGTCGCCTTGGGGGAGGACTGTACGAGCAGTACTTC

clone size: few
V gene: TRBV15
D gene: TRBD1
J gene: TRBJ2-2
CDR3 protein: CATSRERTGTGDSPNTGELFF
CDR3 DNA: TGTGCCACCAGCAGAGAACGTACCGGGACAGGCGATTCTCCTAACACCGGGGAGCTGTTTTTT

clone size: NA
V gene: TRBV5-5
D gene: NA
J gene: TRBJ1-2
CDR3 protein: CASSLNPPQGSSGYTF
CDR3 DNA: TGTGCCAGCAGCTTGAATCCCCCACAGGGTTCGAGTGGCTACACCTTC

clone size: NA
V gene: TRBV9
D gene: TRBD2
J gene: TRBJ2-2
CDR3 protein: CASSVEGTSAAGELFF
CDR3 DNA: TGTGCCAGCAGCGTAGAAGGGACTAGCGCGGCCGGGGAGCTGTTTTTT

clone size: NA
V gene: TRBV4-2
D gene: NA
J gene: TRBJ2-5
CDR3 protein: CASSQDRLAGQARETQYF
CDR3 DNA: TGTGCCAGCAGCCAAGATCGCCTAGCGGGACAGGCAAGAGAGACCCAGTACTTC

clone size: NA
V gene: TRBV30
D gene: NA
J gene: TRBJ1-2
CDR3 protein: CAWSRGADRGYTF
CDR3 DNA: TGTGCCTGGAGTCGGGGGGCGGATAGGGGCTACACCTTC

clone size: NA
V gene: TRBV29-1
D gene: NA
J gene: TRBJ2-1
CDR3 protein: CSVEVGESGSYNEQFF
CDR3 DNA: TGCAGCGTTGAAGTCGGGGAATCCGGCTCCTACAATGAGCAGTTCTTC

clone size: NA
V gene: TRBV7-3
D gene: NA
J gene: TRBJ2-2
CDR3 protein: CASSLSSTTGKLFF
CDR3 DNA: TGTGCCAGCAGCTTAAGCAGTACCACCGGGAAGCTGTTTTTT

clone size: NA
V gene: TRBV4-1
D gene: TRBD1
J gene: TRBJ1-2
CDR3 protein: CASSLTGTGHGYTF
CDR3 DNA: TGCGCCAGCAGCCTTACCGGGACAGGGCATGGCTACACCTTC

clone size: NA
V gene: TRBV6-1
D gene: NA
J gene: TRBJ2-7
CDR3 protein: CASSEAADSYEQYF
CDR3 DNA: TGTGCCAGCAGTGAAGCTGCGGACAGCTACGAGCAGTACTTC

clone size: NA
V gene: TRBV12-5
D gene: TRBD1
J gene: TRBJ2-5
CDR3 protein: CASGLFPGTADEETQYF
CDR3 DNA: TGTGCTAGTGGTTTGTTCCCCGGGACAGCCGATGAAGAGACCCAGTACTTC

clone size: few
V gene: TRBV18
D gene: NA
J gene: TRBJ2-5
CDR3 protein: CASSLTDLQETQYF
CDR3 DNA: TGTGCCAGCTCACTGACGGACTTACAAGAGACCCAGTACTTC

clone size: NA
V gene: TRBV4-1
D gene: NA
J gene: TRBJ2-7
CDR3 protein: CASSLIRDSDYEQYF
CDR3 DNA: TGCGCCAGCAGCCTTATCAGGGACTCGGACTACGAGCAGTACTTC

clone size: NA
V gene: TRBV12-5
D gene: TRBD1
J gene: TRBJ2-7
CDR3 protein: CASDPGTGNYEQYF
CDR3 DNA: TGTGCTAGTGACCCCGGGACAGGAAACTACGAGCAGTACTTC

clone size: NA
V gene: TRBV9
D gene: NA
J gene: TRBJ2-1
CDR3 protein: CASSVGGNRNNEQFF
CDR3 DNA: TGTGCCAGCAGCGTAGGGGGAAACAGGAACAATGAGCAGTTCTTC

clone size: NA
V gene: TRBV7-9
D gene: NA
J gene: TRBJ2-1
CDR3 protein: CSSSHTLEQFF
CDR3 DNA: TGTTCCAGCAGCCACACCCTTGAGCAGTTCTTC

clone size: few
V gene: TRBV28
D gene: NA
J gene: TRBJ2-2
CDR3 protein: CASSLITGELFF
CDR3 DNA: TGTGCCAGCAGTTTAATAACCGGGGAGCTGTTTTTT

clone size: NA
V gene: TRBV18
D gene: TRBD1
J gene: TRBJ2-7
CDR3 protein: CASSPSPGQTYEQYF
CDR3 DNA: TGTGCCAGCTCACCTTCCCCGGGACAGACCTACGAGCAGTACTTC

clone size: NA
V gene: TRBV18
D gene: NA
J gene: TRBJ2-3
CDR3 protein: CASSPYANTQYF
CDR3 DNA: TGTGCCAGCTCACCATACGCTAATACGCAGTATTTT

clone size: NA
V gene: TRBV19
D gene: NA
J gene: TRBJ1-1
CDR3 protein: CASSISLNTEAFF
CDR3 DNA: TGTGCCAGTAGTATTTCTTTGAACACTGAAGCTTTCTTT

clone size: NA
V gene: TRBV5-1
D gene: TRBD1
J gene: TRBJ2-5
CDR3 protein: CASSLAPGQQETQYF
CDR3 DNA: TGCGCCAGCAGCCTAGCCCCGGGACAGCAAGAGACCCAGTACTTC

clone size: NA
V gene: TRBV19
D gene: TRBD2
J gene: TRBJ2-6
CDR3 protein: CASSMSGRGGGANVLTF
CDR3 DNA: TGTGCCAGTAGTATGAGCGGGAGGGGCGGTGGGGCCAACGTCCTGACTTTC

clone size: NA
V gene: TRBV5-1
D gene: NA
J gene: TRBJ1-3
CDR3 protein: CASSLGGSSGNTIYF
CDR3 DNA: TGCGCCAGCAGCTTGGGGGGCAGTTCTGGAAACACCATATATTTT

clone size: NA
V gene: TRBV4-2
D gene: NA
J gene: TRBJ1-6
CDR3 protein: CASSQDWGEGSPLHF
CDR3 DNA: TGTGCCAGCAGCCAAGATTGGGGGGAGGGTTCACCCCTCCACTTT

clone size: NA
V gene: TRBV2
D gene: TRBD2
J gene: TRBJ2-2
CDR3 protein: CASSDKLAGRNTGELFF
CDR3 DNA: TGTGCCAGCAGTGACAAACTAGCGGGGAGGAACACCGGGGAGCTGTTTTTT

clone size: NA
V gene: TRBV5-1
D gene: NA
J gene: TRBJ2-5
CDR3 protein: CASSLGSWETQYF
CDR3 DNA: TGCGCCAGCAGCTTGGGTAGTTGGGAGACCCAGTACTTC

clone size: NA
V gene: TRBV19
D gene: TRBD1
J gene: TRBJ1-5
CDR3 protein: CASSRGQNSNQPQHF
CDR3 DNA: TGTGCCAGTAGTCGGGGACAGAATAGCAATCAGCCCCAGCATTTT

clone size: NA
V gene: TRBV5-6
D gene: TRBD1
J gene: TRBJ1-1
CDR3 protein: CASSPEDRLNTEAFF
CDR3 DNA: TGTGCCAGCAGCCCCGAGGACAGGTTGAACACTGAAGCTTTCTTT

clone size: NA
V gene: TRBV18
D gene: NA
J gene: TRBJ1-5
CDR3 protein: CASSRSRSNQPQHF
CDR3 DNA: TGTGCCAGCTCACGTTCGCGGAGCAATCAGCCCCAGCATTTT

clone size: few
V gene: TRBV2
D gene: NA
J gene: TRBJ2-2
CDR3 protein: CASRLTGSNTGELFF
CDR3 DNA: TGTGCCAGCAGACTTACGGGGAGCAACACCGGGGAGCTGTTTTTT

clone size: few
V gene: TRBV7-3
D gene: TRBD1
J gene: TRBJ2-7
CDR3 protein: CASSLGGQGMSQYF
CDR3 DNA: TGTGCCAGCAGCTTAGGCGGACAGGGTATGTCGCAGTACTTC

clone size: NA
V gene: TRBV7-8
D gene: NA
J gene: TRBJ2-6
CDR3 protein: CASSLWANSGANVLTF
CDR3 DNA: TGTGCCAGCAGCCTTTGGGCCAACTCTGGGGCCAACGTCCTGACTTTC

clone size: NA
V gene: TRBV30
D gene: NA
J gene: TRBJ1-3
CDR3 protein: CAWSANTIYF
CDR3 DNA: TGTGCCTGGAGCGCGAACACCATATATTTT